These 10 T cell receptor beta chains share one sample of origin, sequenced in a study of shared clonotypes between healthy human individuals. Profiled with immunoSEQ multiplex PCR; TCRdb holds only in-frame clones, not every one. The sample shows 2 million to 2.5 million clones, roughly 94% of them seen only once. CD45RO-negative, CCR7-positively selected cells formed the naive CD8 fraction, excluding terminally differentiated effector memory CD45RA+ cells. Sequencing was performed on naive CD8+ T cells sorted from blood. The receptors here all came from a man younger than 30 in good health.

J is TRBJ1-1 and V is TRBV5-1, with D unresolved. Germline V lookup: CDR1 SGHRS, CDR2 YFSETQ. The CDR3 length is 15 residues. Trimming removed 6 bases from V and 4 bases from J, with 19 bases in between. CDR3 protein: CASTDAANPFTEAFF. The CDR3 DNA sequence: TGCGCCAGCACCGACGCGGCGAACCCCTTCACTGAAGCTTTCTTT.

This clone was detected a few times. Different DNA sequences within this sample yield the same CDR3. This sequence joins TRBV5-6 and TRBJ2-1; D remains unclear. The ends were cut back, 0 bases at V and 4 bases at J, with 2 bases in the middle. Germline CDR1 is SGHDT and CDR2 is YYEEEE. This CDR3 spans 12 amino acids. In DNA, the CDR3 is TGTGCCAGCAGCTTGGCGTACAATGAGCAGTTCTTC. Residues: CASSLAYNEQFF.

The rearrangement joins TRBV5-1 to TRBJ2-7, with 8 bases aligning to TRBD1. Losses at the gene ends were 3 bases for V and 3 bases for J; bases not matched to a gene: 5. The V gene's germline CDR1 is SGHRS and CDR2 YFSETQ. The CDR3 has 14 amino acids. CDR3 in amino acids: CASSWDRLIYEQYF. CDR3 nucleotides: TGCGCCAGCAGCTGGGACAGGTTAATCTACGAGCAGTACTTC.

CDR3 in DNA: TGTGCCAGCAGTGGCGACAGCTCCTATGGCTACACCTTC. Translating it yields CASSGDSSYGYTF. This chain joins TRBV16 and TRBJ1-2, with D possibly matching TRBD1 (5 bases). V shed 6 bases and J shed 4 bases, with 12 bases lying between them. CDR3 length equals 13 residues. The germline gives CDR1 KGHSY, CDR2 FQNENV.

The genes are TRBV30 and TRBJ2-5; D possibly corresponds to TRBD2 (6 bases). Trimming stripped 0 bases from V and 5 bases from J, with 10 bases between. The CDR3 sequence is 13 residues long. Germline lookup yields CDR1 GTSNPN and CDR2 SVGIG (reference sequence). The CDR3 nucleotides are TGTGCCTGGAGTGTAATGGCGGGGGAGACCCAGTACTTC. Encoded protein: CAWSVMAGETQYF.

The chain uses TRBV2 and TRBJ2-5, with D hard to call. The CDR3 consists of 12 residues. Germline V gives CDR1 SNHLY, CDR2 FYNNEI. V dropped 10 bases and J dropped 1 base, with 10 bases sitting between them. In nucleotides, the CDR3 is TGTGCCACCTCGGCGGTCCAAGAGACCCAGTACTTC. Translating it yields CATSAVQETQYF.

The V and J genes are TRBV9 and TRBJ2-3, with D possibly being TRBD2 (5 bases). This CDR3 contains 15 residues. The V end was cut by 3 bases, the J end by 2 bases, with 13 bases between. Looked up from germline, CDR1 is SGDLS and CDR2 is YYNGEE. DNA for the CDR3: TGTGCCAGCAGCGCCTTCGAGGGTCACACAGATACGCAGTATTTT. This codes for CASSAFEGHTDTQYF.

The chain combines TRBV30 with TRBJ2-3, with 12 bases identical to TRBD2. V lost 4 bases to trimming and J lost 3 bases; unmatched junction nucleotides: 8. From germline, CDR1 is GTSNPN and CDR2 SVGIG (reference sequence). The CDR3 contains 16 residues. CDR3 bases: TGTGCCTGGACCACGACTAGCGGGAGTAGGACAGATACGCAGTATTTT. Translated: CAWTTTSGSRTDTQYF.

The chain has TRBV27 and TRBJ1-1; maybe TRBD1 (5 bases). Germline CDR1 and CDR2: MNHEY and SMNVEV (reference sequence). The germline V and J ends were trimmed by 6 bases and 1 base, with 15 bases remaining between them. CDR3 size: 15 residues. In DNA form, the CDR3 reads TGTGCCAGCAGCTTAGTCGGGGGGAGGAACACTGAAGCTTTCTTT. This gives the protein CASSLVGGRNTEAFF.

The chain uses TRBV27 and TRBJ2-3; 11 nucleotides align to TRBD2. The germline V gene encodes CDR1 MNHEY and CDR2 SMNVEV (reference sequence). The J segment lost 4 bases and the V segment lost 7 bases, leaving 7 bases of the junction unmatched. The CDR3 sequence is 15 residues long. The CDR3 bases are TGTGCCAGCACCATTAGCGGGGGGGCGGCAGATACGCAGTATTTT. Protein: CASTISGGAADTQYF.